The sequence of this T cell receptor beta chain was determined in a study of metastatic and nonmetastatic thyroid tumors. Study context: Repertoire comparisons spanned blood and tumor or nodule tissue from malignant and benign thyroid patients.

Study results and limitations: Reportedly, malignant thyroid tumors had significantly higher TCR beta diversity than benign nodules, in blood and tumor.

In the authors' workflow: What underpinned the distant-metastasis classifier for papillary thyroid cancer was the set of CDR3 differences across clinicopathological groups. TCRdb re-analyzed the PCR reads using MiXCR. In this record, the V and J calls reflect TCRdb's handling and not the investigators' own analysis. The table includes around 65,000 clones, 12% to 15% detected once. In germline, CDR1 is LGHDT, CDR2 YNNKEL (reference sequence). The CDR3 totals 13 residues. V was trimmed by 5 bases and J by 14 bases, leaving 20 bases between them. All patients were untreated before thyroid surgery. Remarks on this clone: Its antigen is not identified. One base away lies a much larger clone, so this may be a sequencing read error.

The source material was blood. The sequence was collected from a male donor with papillary thyroid cancer or a benign thyroid nodule (not recorded which). Some clones in this sample may be carry-over from other donors' samples. The rearrangement uses TRBV3-1 and TRBJ2-3, with D perhaps matching TRBD2 (5 bases). CDR3 sequence (DNA): TGTGCCAGCAGCGAGGGCCCCGGGCCCCCAGGGTATTTT. Translated: CASSEGPGPPGYF.